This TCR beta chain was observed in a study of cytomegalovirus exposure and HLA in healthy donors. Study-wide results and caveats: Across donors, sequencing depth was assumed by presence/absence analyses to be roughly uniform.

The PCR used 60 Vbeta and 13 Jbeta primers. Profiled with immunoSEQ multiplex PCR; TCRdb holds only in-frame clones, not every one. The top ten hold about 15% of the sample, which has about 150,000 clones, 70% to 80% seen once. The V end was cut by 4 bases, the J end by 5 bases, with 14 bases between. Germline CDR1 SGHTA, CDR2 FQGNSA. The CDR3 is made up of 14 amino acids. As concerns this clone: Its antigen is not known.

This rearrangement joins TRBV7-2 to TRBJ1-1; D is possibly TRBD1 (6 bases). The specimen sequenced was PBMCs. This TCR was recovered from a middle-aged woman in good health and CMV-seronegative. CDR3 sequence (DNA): TGTGCCAGCAGCTGGGCGGGGGCAGGTACTGAAGCTTTCTTT. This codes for CASSWAGAGTEAFF.